This TCR beta chain was sequenced during a study of OX40 agonist ivuxolimab in advanced cancers. In the study overall: Patients received the agonistic anti-OX40 (CD134) antibody ivuxolimab. The dose-escalation cohort had hepatocellular carcinoma, melanoma, renal cell or head and neck cancer. With a range of about 20 to 79, age averaged approximately 60 years, and around 80% were male.

This CDR3 contains 14 residues. Deletions cut 6 bases from V and 3 bases from J, with 12 bases between. The germline V gene has CDR1 MNHEY and CDR2 SVGAGI. The assay was immunoSEQ multiplex PCR, and TCRdb's table has in-frame clones only and misses some. The repertoire has 30,000 to 50,000 clones, about 89% of them found once; the top ten carry about 0.6%. The chain employs TRBV6-5 and TRBJ1-5; possibly TRBD1 for D (6 bases). This TCR derives from an adult with an advanced solid tumor such as melanoma, head and neck, liver or kidney cancer. Sequencing used CD4+ or CD8+ T cells sorted from blood, obtained in a trial of the OX40 agonist ivuxolimab. DNA of the CDR3: TGTGCCAGCAGCCTAAACAGGGACAATCAGCCCCAGCATTTT. It codes for CASSLNRDNQPQHF.